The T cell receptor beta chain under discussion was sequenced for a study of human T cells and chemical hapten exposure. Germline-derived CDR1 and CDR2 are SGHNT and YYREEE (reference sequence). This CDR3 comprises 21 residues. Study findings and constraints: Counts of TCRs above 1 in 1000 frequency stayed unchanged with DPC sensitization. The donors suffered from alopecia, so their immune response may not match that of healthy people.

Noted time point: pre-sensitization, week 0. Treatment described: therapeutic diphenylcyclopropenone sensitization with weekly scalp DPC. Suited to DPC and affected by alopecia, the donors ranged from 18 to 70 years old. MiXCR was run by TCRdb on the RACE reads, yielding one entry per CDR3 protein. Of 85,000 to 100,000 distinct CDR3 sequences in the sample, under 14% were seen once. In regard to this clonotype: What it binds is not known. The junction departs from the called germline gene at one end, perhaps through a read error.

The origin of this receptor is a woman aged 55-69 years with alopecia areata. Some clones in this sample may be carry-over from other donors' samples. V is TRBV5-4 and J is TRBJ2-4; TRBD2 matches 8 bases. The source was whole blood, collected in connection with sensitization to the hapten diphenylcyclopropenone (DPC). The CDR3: CASSPEGSGDLSPLAKNTQYF. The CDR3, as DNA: TGTGCCAGCAGCCCGGAGGGTAGCGGGGATCTATCACCACTAGCCAAAAACACTCAGTACTTC.